One and the same sample provided the 16 T cell receptor beta chains below, sequenced in a study of siplizumab effects on memory and regulatory T cells. Only in-frame clones appear in the TCRdb table, and some are missing; sequencing was by immunoSEQ multiplex PCR. The table lists roughly 93,000 clones, around 94% of them singletons. The sequenced sample consisted of non-Treg CD4+ T cells sorted from blood. The receptors derive from a human donor in good health.

The chain employs TRBV5-4 and TRBJ2-3; 9 nucleotides align to TRBD2. The CDR3 has 15 residues. The V gene's germline CDR1 is SGHNT and CDR2 YYREEE (reference sequence). V was clipped by 2 bases and J by 4 bases; unmatched bases: 5. CDR3 nucleotide sequence: TGTGCCAGCAGCTTTGCGGGAGGGGGCCCAGATACGCAGTATTTT. Translation gives CASSFAGGGPDTQYF.

J is TRBJ2-1 and V is TRBV27; D tentatively fits TRBD1 or TRBD2 (5 bases each). The germline V gene encodes CDR1 MNHEY and CDR2 SMNVEV (reference sequence). This CDR3 has 17 amino acids. V lost 5 bases and J lost 2, with 19 bases in between. The CDR3 nucleotides read TGTGCCAGCAGTCGGTGGGGGTCCAGGGTTGCCTACAATGAGCAGTTCTTC. The encoded protein is CASSRWGSRVAYNEQFF.

This clone was found once. The chain employs TRBV30 and TRBJ1-5; no firm D call. The CDR3 totals 14 residues. V was trimmed by 1 base and J by 0 bases, leaving 7 bases between them. Germline V gene lookup returns CDR1 GTSNPN and CDR2 SVGIG (reference sequence). The CDR3 DNA reads as TGTGCCTGGAGTGGGGAGTATAGCAATCAGCCCCAGCATTTT. It codes for CAWSGEYSNQPQHF.

The V and J genes are TRBV10-1 and TRBJ1-2; 7 bases align to TRBD1. The CDR3 is 13 amino acids. The junction had 7 bases not matched to a gene; V was cut back by 5 bases and J by 7 bases. Per the germline V gene, CDR1 is WNHNN and CDR2 is SYGVQD (reference sequence). CDR3: CASSQGGFSGYTF. The CDR3 DNA is TGCGCCAGCAGTCAGGGGGGATTCAGTGGCTACACCTTC.

The rearrangement uses TRBV7-6 and TRBJ2-1; D gene uncertain. Trimming pared 6 bases from V and 0 bases from J, leaving 12 bases between. There are 15 residues in the CDR3. CDR1 and CDR2 from the germline V gene are SGHVS and FNYEAQ. CDR3 nucleotide sequence: TGTGCCAGCAGTCCAGCCTCCCTCTCCTACAATGAGCAGTTCTTC. Protein: CASSPASLSYNEQFF.

This clone has more than one count but fewer than ten. The V and J genes are TRBV15 and TRBJ1-1, with D maybe TRBD1 (6 bases). V was cut by 2 bases and J by 7 bases, with 14 bases left in between. The CDR3 length is 14 residues. Germline V gene sequence: CDR1 LNHNV, CDR2 YYDKDF (reference sequence). The DNA of the CDR3 is TGTGCCACCAGCAGAAACAGGGTTTCTGGTGAAGCTTTCTTT. Translated: CATSRNRVSGEAFF.

J is TRBJ2-2 and V is TRBV2; the match to TRBD1 covers 9 bases. The CDR3 sequence is 21 residues long. J gave up 1 base and V 4 bases, and 19 bases lay outside the gene matches. Germline V gene data show CDR1 as SNHLY and CDR2 as FYNNEI. The CDR3 protein is CASSVRQGGPGDPLNTGELFF. CDR3 coding DNA: TGTGCCAGCAGTGTAAGACAGGGGGGTCCAGGGGACCCCCTGAACACCGGGGAGCTGTTTTTT.

This clone has just one count. V gene TRBV2 combines with J gene TRBJ2-5; 7 nucleotides line up with TRBD1. V lost 9 bases and J lost 3; bases outside the gene matches: 7. The germline V gene has CDR1 SNHLY and CDR2 FYNNEI. This CDR3 is built from 13 residues. Here the CDR3 DNA reads TGTGCCAGAGGTGGGACAGTTAAAGAGACCCAGTACTTC. Its translation: CARGGTVKETQYF.

The rearrangement uses TRBV5-8 and TRBJ2-7; D uncertain. The ends were cut back, 5 bases at V and 3 bases at J, with 9 bases in the middle. CDR3 length: 12 residues. Germline lookup yields CDR1 SGHTS and CDR2 YDEGEE. The CDR3 nucleotides read TGTGCCAGCAGGTGGGTTGACTACGAGCAGTACTTC. Translated, it gives CASRWVDYEQYF. The variable domain in full, with the rest retrieved from reference TRBV5-8 and TRBJ2-7, is EAGVTQSPTHLIKTRGQQATLRCSPISGHTSVYWYQQALGLGLQFLLWYDEGEERNRGNFPPRFSGRQFPNYSSELNVNALELEDSALYLCASRWVDYEQYFGPGTRLTVT.

The rearrangement links TRBV11-3 to TRBJ1-1; D unresolved. Per the germline V gene, CDR1 is SGHNT and CDR2 is YENEEA. The CDR3 spans 14 residues. Between the trimmed V and J ends, which lost 3 bases and 1 base, there was a span of 9 bases. This chain's CDR3 is CASSLGSENTEAFF. The CDR3 nucleotides read TGTGCCAGCAGCTTGGGCAGCGAGAACACTGAAGCTTTCTTT.

The rearrangement uses TRBV11-3 and TRBJ2-7; 10 bases match TRBD2. The V gene's germline CDR1 is SGHNT and CDR2 YENEEA. J gave up 3 bases and V 0 bases, and 2 bases lay outside the gene matches. The CDR3 contains 15 residues. This CDR3 is CASSLDPSGSYEQYF. For the CDR3, the DNA is TGTGCCAGCAGCTTAGATCCTAGCGGGAGCTACGAGCAGTACTTC.

The rearrangement uses TRBV5-4 and TRBJ2-7; 10 bases fit TRBD2. J lost 3 bases, V lost 0 bases, and 9 bases had no gene match. Germline CDR1 reads SGHNT; CDR2 reads YYREEE (reference sequence). The CDR3 has 17 amino acids. CDR3 bases: TGTGCCAGCAGCTTGGCCCTAACTAGCGGGAAGGTCTACGAGCAGTACTTC. Translation gives CASSLALTSGKVYEQYF. The entire variable domain, with the rest obtained from reference TRBV5-4 and TRBJ2-7, is as follows: ETGVTQSPTHLIKTRGQQVTLRCSSQSGHNTVSWYQQALGQGPQFIFQYYREEENGRGNFPPRFSGLQFPNYSSELNVNALELDDSALYLCASSLALTSGKVYEQYFGPGTRLTVT.

The rearrangement joins TRBV18 to TRBJ1-5, with D possibly TRBD1 on 5 matching bases. The length of the CDR3 is 16 residues. With 2 bases removed from V and 2 bases from J, the gap between germline ends came to 13 bases. Germline-derived CDR1 and CDR2 are KGHSH and LQKENI. The CDR3, as DNA: TGTGCCAGCTCACCATTAGAATGGGGGGGCAATCAGCCCCAGCATTTT. Protein sequence: CASSPLEWGGNQPQHF.

The rearrangement joins TRBV7-2 to TRBJ2-7; D possibly corresponds to TRBD1 (5 bases). The CDR3 sequence is 15 residues long. Per germline, CDR1 SGHTA and CDR2 FQGNSA. Trimming stripped 1 base from V and 3 bases from J, with 13 bases between. In nucleotides, the CDR3 is TGTGCCAGCAGCTTAGTTCTCAGGGAAGGCTACGAGCAGTACTTC. It translates to CASSLVLREGYEQYF.

The chain employs TRBV9 and TRBJ2-1, with 14 bases matching TRBD2. CDR3 size: 15 residues. After removal of 3 bases from V and 7 bases from J, the junction contained 3 bases not matched to a gene. CDR1 is SGDLS and CDR2 is YYNGEE in the germline V gene. CDR3 amino acids: CASSAGLAGANEQFF. In nucleotides, the CDR3 is TGTGCCAGCAGCGCGGGACTAGCGGGAGCGAATGAGCAGTTCTTC.

The V and J genes are TRBV7-9 and TRBJ2-7; TRBD1 might be the D (6 bases). The length of the CDR3 is 14 residues. Trimming removed 3 bases from V and 2 bases from J, with 11 bases in between. From germline, CDR1 is SEHNR and CDR2 FQNEAQ (reference sequence). The CDR3 region is CASSFGQIPYEQYF. The CDR3 bases are TGTGCCAGCAGCTTCGGACAGATCCCCTACGAGCAGTACTTC.